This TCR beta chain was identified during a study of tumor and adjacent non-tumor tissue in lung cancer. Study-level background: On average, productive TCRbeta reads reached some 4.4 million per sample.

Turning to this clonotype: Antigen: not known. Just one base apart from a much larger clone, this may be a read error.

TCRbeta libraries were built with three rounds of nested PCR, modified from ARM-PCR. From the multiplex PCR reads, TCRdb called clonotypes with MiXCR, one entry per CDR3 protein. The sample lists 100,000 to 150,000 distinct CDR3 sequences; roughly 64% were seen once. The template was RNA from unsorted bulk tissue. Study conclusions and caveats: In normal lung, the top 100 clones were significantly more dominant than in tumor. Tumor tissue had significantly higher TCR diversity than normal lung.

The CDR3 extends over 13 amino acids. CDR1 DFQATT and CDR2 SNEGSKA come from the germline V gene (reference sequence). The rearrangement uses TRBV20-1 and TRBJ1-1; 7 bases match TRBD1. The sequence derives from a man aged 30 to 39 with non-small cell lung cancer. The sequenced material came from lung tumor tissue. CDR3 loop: CCAPKGAKGQAFF. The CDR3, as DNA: TGCTGTGCTCCCAAGGGGGCGAAGGGTCAAGCTTTCTTT.